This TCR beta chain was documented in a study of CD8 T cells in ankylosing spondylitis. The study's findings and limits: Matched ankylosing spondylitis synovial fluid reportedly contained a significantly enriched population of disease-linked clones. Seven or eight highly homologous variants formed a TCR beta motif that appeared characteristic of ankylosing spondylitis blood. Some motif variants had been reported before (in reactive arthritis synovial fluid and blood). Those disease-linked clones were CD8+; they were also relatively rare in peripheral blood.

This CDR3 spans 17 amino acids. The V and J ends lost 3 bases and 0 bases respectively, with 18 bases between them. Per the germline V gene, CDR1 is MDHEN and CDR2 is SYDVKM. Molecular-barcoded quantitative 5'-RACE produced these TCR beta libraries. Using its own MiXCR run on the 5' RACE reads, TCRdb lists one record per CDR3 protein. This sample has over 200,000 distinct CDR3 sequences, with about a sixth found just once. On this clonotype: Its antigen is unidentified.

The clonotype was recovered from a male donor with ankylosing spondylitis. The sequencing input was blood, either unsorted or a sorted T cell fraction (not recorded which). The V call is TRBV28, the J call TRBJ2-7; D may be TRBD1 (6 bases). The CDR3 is CASSFPTGSSSSYEQYF. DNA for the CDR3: TGTGCCAGCAGTTTCCCCACAGGGTCATCTAGCTCCTACGAGCAGTACTTC.